This entry features one T cell receptor (beta chain) sequence. The source of the sample is a study of blood T cell repertoires in COVID-19. Study overall: Sources were T cells, B-cell-depleted T cells, or PBMCs; the material itself was cDNA or gDNA.

V shed 0 bases and J shed 2 bases, with 13 bases lying between them. Germline assignment: CDR1 SGHRS and CDR2 YFSETQ. CDR3 length: 16 amino acids. Sequenced by immunoSEQ multiplex PCR; TCRdb stores in-frame clones only, minus some. The top ten hold around 5% of the sample, which has roughly 150,000 clones, roughly 85% seen once. The chain carries TRBV5-1 and TRBJ2-3, with D perhaps matching TRBD2 (6 bases). The TCR was taken from a human donor in a cohort sampled during active COVID-19. The sequenced material came from peripheral blood. The CDR3 nucleotides read TGCGCCAGCAGCTTGGTGGGAGCGGGCAACACAGATACGCAGTATTTT. It translates to CASSLVGAGNTDTQYF.